The clone carrying this TCR beta chain showed up just once. Per germline, CDR1 SNHLY and CDR2 FYNNEI. This CDR3 region has 11 residues. V lost 7 bases and J 5 bases, leaving 8 bases between the germline ends. Sequenced by immunoSEQ multiplex PCR; TCRdb stores in-frame clones only, minus some. In the table there are under 150,000 clones, roughly four fifths of which are singletons. The sample belongs to a study of blood T cell repertoires in COVID-19. Study-wide background: Acute and convalescent COVID-19 specimens originated in the United States, Italy and Spain.

This sequence joins TRBV2 and TRBJ1-1, with D unclear. This sequence originates from a woman of 80 years or more with active or convalescent COVID-19. The sequenced sample was peripheral blood. CDR3 amino acids: CASTPRTEAFF. The CDR3 DNA is TGTGCCAGCACTCCCCGGACTGAAGCTTTCTTT.